This TCR beta chain is from a study of T cells in Graves' hyperthyroidism and ophthalmopathy. Points from the study as a whole: Ophthalmopathy, as predicted by the model, came a median roughly 6.5 months after the prediction.

Researchers defined stable Graves' hyperthyroidism as no ophthalmopathy progression within 18 months. Trimming pared 5 bases from V and 4 bases from J, leaving 20 bases between. Germline V gene lookup returns CDR1 DFQATT and CDR2 SNEGSKA (reference sequence). This CDR3 has 15 residues. It was RNA transcripts that yielded the amplified TCR beta CDR3 regions. The HTBI set primed first-round TCR CDR3 RT-PCR. TCRdb independently ran MiXCR on the multiplex PCR reads; one entry per CDR3 protein. This table holds around 420,000 distinct CDR3 sequences, around 16% found once. Turning to this clonotype: The antigen is undetermined.

The receptor's source is a woman younger than 35 with Graves' hyperthyroidism. The chain has TRBV20-1 and TRBJ2-5, with a tentative D call TRBD1 (7 bases). The sequenced material came from blood. The CDR3: CSAQSWQGGRETQYF. The CDR3, as DNA: TGCAGTGCTCAAAGCTGGCAGGGGGGCCGAGAGACCCAGTACTTC.